The source of this T cell receptor (beta chain) is a study of T-cell memory formation after mild COVID-19. V lost 2 bases and J 2 bases, leaving 14 bases between the germline ends. The CDR3 loop spans 16 amino acids. One entry per CDR3 protein results from TCRdb running MiXCR on the 5' RACE reads. The table lists over 130,000 distinct CDR3 sequences, more than 13% of them singletons, with around 28% in the top ten. The clonotype was recovered from an adult woman who had mild COVID-19 (a few samples of this study predate the infection). Cell type and time point are not known. The rearrangement uses TRBV12-3 or TRBV12-4 and TRBJ2-3; D ambiguous. The sample consisted of PBMCs or a T cell subset sorted from them (not recorded which). CDR3 amino acids: CASSLPFDTSTDTQYF. The CDR3 DNA follows: TGTGCCAGCAGTTTACCCTTTGACACCTCCACAGATACGCAGTATTTT.